The next 19 T cell receptor beta chains were all read from a single sample in a study of T cell changes during pregnancy in multiple sclerosis. Data came from immunoSEQ multiplex PCR; TCRdb stores just in-frame clones and leaves some out. Of roughly 69,000 clones detected, roughly 90% appear once; the ten largest clones hold under 0.35%. This material consisted of CD4+ T cells from peripheral blood mononuclear cells, taken in the third trimester of pregnancy. These receptors were obtained from a female donor in good health, enrolled as a control in a pregnancy study.

J is TRBJ2-5 and V is TRBV2; 9 nucleotides match TRBD1. The CDR3 has 14 residues. Germline V gives CDR1 SNHLY, CDR2 FYNNEI. Germline trimming cut 6 bases from V and 5 bases from J; bases unmatched to any gene: 7. The CDR3 loop reads CASRKTGGIETQYF. The CDR3 DNA follows: TGTGCCAGCAGGAAAACAGGGGGCATTGAGACCCAGTACTTC. Full variable domain (outside the CDR3, taken from reference TRBV2 and TRBJ2-5): EPEVTQTPSHQVTQMGQEVILRCVPISNHLYFYWYRQILGQKVEFLVSFYNNEISEKSEIFDDQFSVERPDGSNFTLKIRSTKLEDSAMYFCASRKTGGIETQYFGPGTRLLVL.

DNA for the CDR3: TGTGCCAGCAGCCAAGATTTGGGCTCCGGGCAGTTCTTC. Translation: CASSQDLGSGQFF. This rearrangement joins TRBV14 to TRBJ2-1; D is ambiguous. The CDR3 has 13 amino acids. Germline CDR1 is SGHDN and CDR2 is FVKESK. V was trimmed by 0 bases and J by 12 bases, leaving 12 bases between them. Looking up the rest from reference TRBV14 and TRBJ2-1 gives the full variable domain: EAGVTQFPSHSVIEKGQTVTLRCDPISGHDNLYWYRRVMGKEIKFLLHFVKESKQDESGMPNNRFLAERTGGTYSTLKVQPAELEDSGVYFCASSQDLGSGQFFGPGTRLTVL.

V is TRBV5-4 and J is TRBJ2-6, with 7 bases lining up with TRBD1. Germline CDR1 SGHNT, CDR2 YYREEE (reference sequence). The CDR3 sequence is 15 residues long. V was pared by 2 bases and J by 4 bases, with 3 bases of the junction left unmatched. CDR3 region: CASSFTGAGANVLTF. Here the CDR3 DNA reads TGTGCCAGCAGCTTCACAGGGGCCGGGGCCAACGTCCTGACTTTC.

This clone appeared once. The J gene is TRBJ2-3, the V gene TRBV29-1; tentative D call: TRBD1 (5 bases). The length of the CDR3 is 13 residues. V lost 7 bases and J lost 6, with 17 bases in between. Germline loops: CDR1 SQVTM, CDR2 ANQGSEA. The DNA for the CDR3 is TGCAGCGGGGCAAGGGGCCGTGGGGATACGCAGTATTTT. This translates into CSGARGRGDTQYF.

J is TRBJ1-2 and V is TRBV19; 9 positions agree with TRBD1. V trimming: 4 bases; J trimming: 4 bases; junction bases outside the gene matches: 7. The length of the CDR3 is 15 residues. The germline V gene encodes CDR1 LNHDA and CDR2 SQIVND (reference sequence). The CDR3, as DNA: TGTGCCAGTAGTACCCTACAGGGGGCCAGCTATGGCTACACCTTC. This codes for CASSTLQGASYGYTF.

This sequence joins TRBV19 and TRBJ1-5; the match to TRBD1 covers 11 bases. V lost 6 bases and J lost 7; bases outside the gene matches: 11. This CDR3 has 16 amino acids. Germline CDR1 LNHDA, CDR2 SQIVND (reference sequence). CDR3 coding DNA: TGTGCCAGTAGCGGATTCACCGGGACAGGGGGACAGCCCCAGCATTTT. Its translation is CASSGFTGTGGQPQHF.

V and J are TRBV7-2 and TRBJ2-1, with TRBD1 as a possible D gene (8 bases). The CDR3 has 18 amino acids. Germline V gives CDR1 SGHTA, CDR2 FQGNSA. Trimming stripped 3 bases from V and 3 bases from J, with 21 bases between. CDR3 in amino acids: CASSFRYTGGADYNEQFF. The CDR3 DNA is TGTGCCAGCAGCTTCAGATATACAGGGGGGGCCGACTACAATGAGCAGTTCTTC.

The chain joins TRBV7-3 to TRBJ1-1, with TRBD1 identical over 8 bases. Germline V gene lookup returns CDR1 SGHTA and CDR2 FQGTGA. The CDR3 extends over 15 amino acids. Unmatched junction bases numbered 5, after V lost 4 bases and J lost 1 base. The CDR3 reads CASSSRTGRNTEAFF. The CDR3 nucleotides read TGTGCCAGCAGCTCGCGGACAGGGAGGAACACTGAAGCTTTCTTT.

The V and J genes are TRBV5-4 and TRBJ1-2, with D hard to call. The CDR3 extends over 13 amino acids. Trimming shortened V by 0 bases and J by 0 bases, and 3 bases separated the two germline ends. Germline assignment: CDR1 SGHNT and CDR2 YYREEE (reference sequence). The CDR3 sequence is CASSLEPNYGYTF. The DNA for the CDR3 is TGTGCCAGCAGCTTGGAGCCTAACTATGGCTACACCTTC.

The chain has TRBV4-3 and TRBJ2-2; a weak D match, TRBD2 (5 bases). Looked up from germline, CDR1 is LGHNA and CDR2 is YSLEER. Trimming removed 0 bases at V and 6 bases at J, with 8 bases between. The CDR3 runs 14 residues. CDR3 nucleotide sequence: TGCGCCAGCAGCCAAGATAGAGGGCCCGGGGAGCTGTTTTTT. It yields the protein CASSQDRGPGELFF.

This clone appeared a single time. The gene calls are TRBV19 and TRBJ1-5; TRBD1 agrees at 11 bases. The CDR3 is 15 amino acids. CDR1 LNHDA and CDR2 SQIVND come from the germline V gene (reference sequence). V dropped 7 bases and J dropped 2; count of bases not matched to a gene: 4. The CDR3 here is CASTEDRGRNQPQHF. The CDR3 DNA is TGTGCCAGTACCGAGGACAGGGGGCGCAATCAGCCCCAGCATTTT.

The V gene is TRBV7-8, the J gene TRBJ1-2; a weak D match, TRBD1 (5 bases). CDR1 is SGHVS and CDR2 is FQNEAQ in the germline V gene. Trimming took off 1 base at V and 4 bases at J, with 10 bases between the two ends. There are 14 residues in the CDR3. The CDR3 loop is CASSLVKGAYGYTF. CDR3 DNA sequence: TGTGCCAGCAGCTTAGTTAAAGGGGCCTATGGCTACACCTTC. The full variable domain, rest sourced from reference TRBV7-8 and TRBJ1-2, is GAGVSQSPRYKVAKRGQDVALRCDPISGHVSLFWYQQALGQGPEFLTYFQNEAQLDKSGLPSDRFFAERPEGSVSTLKIQRTQQEDSAVYLCASSLVKGAYGYTFGSGTRLTVV.

The rearrangement uses TRBV18 and TRBJ1-4; the D is unclear. V was shortened by 0 bases and J by 7 bases, with 9 bases between the two germline ends. Germline V gene sequence: CDR1 KGHSH, CDR2 LQKENI. CDR3 length: 14 residues. In DNA, the CDR3 is TGTGCCAGCTCACCACCTATCGCAGGTGAAAAACTGTTTTTT. Amino acids: CASSPPIAGEKLFF.

J is TRBJ1-6 and V is TRBV7-2; possible D gene TRBD1, 6 bases. This CDR3 spans 15 amino acids. Trimming took off 5 bases at V and 9 bases at J, with 17 bases between the two ends. Germline V gene lookup returns CDR1 SGHTA and CDR2 FQGNSA. The CDR3 here is CASSLSRTVSSPLHF. In nucleotides, the CDR3 is TGTGCCAGCAGCCTATCACGGACAGTTAGTTCACCCCTCCACTTT.

The V call is TRBV19, the J call TRBJ1-6; D may be TRBD1 (6 bases). Germline V gene sequence: CDR1 LNHDA, CDR2 SQIVND (reference sequence). This CDR3 is built from 16 residues. V shed 3 bases and J shed 7 bases, with 16 bases lying between them. CDR3 nucleotides: TGTGCCAGTAGTATGACGCGAGGGGGTAGGAATTCACCCCTCCACTTT. Encoded protein: CASSMTRGGRNSPLHF.

This chain links TRBV7-6 with TRBJ1-6; the D gene is possibly TRBD1 (6 bases). This CDR3 comprises 13 residues. V lost 5 bases, J lost 7 bases, and 9 bases lay in between. In germline, CDR1 is SGHVS, CDR2 FNYEAQ. The CDR3: CASSLTGNSPLHF. The CDR3 bases are TGTGCCAGCAGCCTTACAGGGAATTCACCCCTCCACTTT.

The J gene is TRBJ2-2, the V gene TRBV19, with D perhaps matching TRBD2 (5 bases). With 2 bases removed from V and 3 bases from J, the gap between germline ends came to 13 bases. CDR1 is LNHDA and CDR2 is SQIVND in the germline V gene (reference sequence). The CDR3 totals 16 residues. CDR3 coding DNA: TGTGCCAGTAGTATACCCGCGGGTCGGGACACCGGGGAGCTGTTTTTT. Its translation: CASSIPAGRDTGELFF.

J is TRBJ1-2 and V is TRBV5-1; 7 positions agree with TRBD1. The CDR3 spans 15 residues. Germline CDR1 and CDR2: SGHRS and YFSETQ. Germline trimming cut 4 bases from V and 7 bases from J; bases unmatched to any gene: 13. Written as DNA, the CDR3 is TGCGCCAGCAGCCCAACCGTGACAGGGTTCGGTGGCTACACCTTC. It encodes CASSPTVTGFGGYTF.

J is TRBJ2-1 and V is TRBV2; weak D call: TRBD2 (7 bases). Trimming cost V 4 bases and J 2 bases, with 12 bases left between them. The CDR3 sequence is 15 residues long. The germline V gene has CDR1 SNHLY and CDR2 FYNNEI. DNA for the CDR3: TGTGCCAGCAGTGGTGGCGGGGGCCCCTACAATGAGCAGTTCTTC. It encodes CASSGGGGPYNEQFF.